This T cell receptor beta chain was retrieved from a study of cytomegalovirus exposure and HLA in healthy donors. This clone was picked up a small number of times. PCR used 60 Vbeta primers and 13 Jbeta primers. The method was immunoSEQ multiplex PCR; TCRdb's version includes in-frame clones alone and lacks a portion of them. The repertoire holds about 83,000 clones, with roughly 81% as singletons. The CDR3 has 14 residues. V shed 9 bases, J shed 4 bases, and the junction held 9 bases outside the gene matches. Germline assignment: CDR1 MRHNA and CDR2 SNTAGT. This sequence originates from a woman in her twenties or thirties in good health and CMV-seronegative. The rearrangement links TRBV6-4 to TRBJ2-7; 10 bases are shared with TRBD1. Sample: PBMCs. In DNA form, the CDR3 reads TGTGCCAGACGAGTTGGGACAGGGGCGTACGAGCAGTACTTC. Its translation is CARRVGTGAYEQYF.